The 5 T cell receptor beta chains presented below share a single source sample, sequenced in a study of blood T cell repertoires in COVID-19. Measured with immunoSEQ multiplex PCR; TCRdb has only the in-frame clones, and not every one. The data hold approximately 76,000 clones, with around 83% observed a single time. Specimen: peripheral blood. The receptors were sampled from a man of 80 years or more with active or convalescent COVID-19.

The rearrangement joins TRBV4-1 to TRBJ2-1; 8 bases agree with TRBD2. This CDR3 is built from 16 residues. V shed 1 base, J shed 6 bases, and the junction held 8 bases outside the gene matches. From germline, CDR1 is MGHRA and CDR2 YSYEKL. The DNA of the CDR3 is TGCGCCAGCAGCCAAGGCCCGGCGGGGGGCGTCAATGAGCAGTTCTTC. This translates into CASSQGPAGGVNEQFF.

The genes are TRBV30 and TRBJ2-2; 9 nucleotides line up with TRBD1. Germline V gene sequence: CDR1 GTSNPN, CDR2 SVGIG (reference sequence). The CDR3 runs to 15 residues. The trim removed 4 bases at V and 2 bases at J, leaving 5 bases unmatched. CDR3 protein: CAWKRTGVNTGELFF. The CDR3 nucleotides read TGTGCCTGGAAAAGGACAGGGGTAAACACCGGGGAGCTGTTTTTT.

This chain joins TRBV4-1 and TRBJ1-2; D is possibly TRBD1 (6 bases). CDR1 MGHRA and CDR2 YSYEKL come from the germline V gene. This CDR3 is built from 15 residues. Trimming stripped 0 bases from V and 1 base from J, with 9 bases between. CDR3 nucleotide sequence: TGCGCCAGCAGCCAAGATCCAGGGGTTAACTATGGCTACACCTTC. Its translation: CASSQDPGVNYGYTF.

J is TRBJ1-1 and V is TRBV6-6, with D perhaps matching TRBD1 (5 bases). The CDR3 sequence is 13 residues long. Trimming shortened V by 2 bases and J by 5 bases, and 9 bases separated the two germline ends. In germline, CDR1 is MNHNY, CDR2 SVGAGI (reference sequence). DNA of the CDR3: TGTGCCAGCAGTTACGGGGGGGGGACTGAAGCTTTCTTT. It is translated as CASSYGGGTEAFF.

The chain combines TRBV29-1 with TRBJ1-3; D gene unclear. This CDR3 has 13 residues. Germline values: CDR1 SQVTM, CDR2 ANQGSEA. V was shortened by 4 bases and J by 0 bases, with 7 bases between the two germline ends. DNA for the CDR3: TGCAGCGTTGGGACTTTCTCTGGAAACACCATATATTTT. Residues: CSVGTFSGNTIYF.